The 18 T cell receptor beta chains in this list originate from one sample, sequenced in a study of OX40 agonist ivuxolimab in advanced cancers. Method: immunoSEQ multiplex PCR; TCRdb's copy keeps in-frame clones and lacks some. This table holds some 4,900 clones, approximately 59% found once. Sample: CD4+ or CD8+ T cells sorted from blood, taken in a trial of the OX40 agonist ivuxolimab. These receptors originate from an adult with an advanced solid tumor such as melanoma, head and neck, liver or kidney cancer.

The V call is TRBV7-8, the J call TRBJ2-7; D remains ambiguous. V was trimmed by 8 bases and J by 5 bases, leaving 10 bases between them. The germline V gene has CDR1 SGHVS and CDR2 FQNEAQ. The CDR3 is 11 residues long. The CDR3 sequence: CASRLYDEQYF. For the CDR3, the DNA is TGTGCCAGCCGCCTCTACGACGAGCAGTACTTC.

This chain joins TRBV7-3 and TRBJ2-1; D is ambiguous. Trimming pared 5 bases from V and 2 bases from J, leaving 16 bases between. Germline values: CDR1 SGHTA, CDR2 FQGTGA. The CDR3 length is 16 residues. The DNA for the CDR3 is TGTGCCAGCAGCAGTGGGTCATTACATCCCTACAATGAGCAGTTCTTC. Its protein product is CASSSGSLHPYNEQFF.

The chain combines TRBV14 with TRBJ2-7; D is ambiguous. The CDR3 is 13 amino acids. V was trimmed by 1 base and J by 6 bases, leaving 10 bases between them. The germline V gene has CDR1 SGHDN and CDR2 FVKESK. In nucleotides, the CDR3 is TGTGCCAGCAGCCAAGTTACTTTTAGCGAGCAGTACTTC. This encodes CASSQVTFSEQYF. The variable domain in full, with the rest retrieved from reference TRBV14 and TRBJ2-7, is EAGVTQFPSHSVIEKGQTVTLRCDPISGHDNLYWYRRVMGKEIKFLLHFVKESKQDESGMPNNRFLAERTGGTYSTLKVQPAELEDSGVYFCASSQVTFSEQYFGPGTRLTVT.

The chain has TRBV19 and TRBJ2-1, with D unclear. Trimming stripped 3 bases from V and 0 bases from J, with 9 bases between. This CDR3 has 15 amino acids. From germline, CDR1 is LNHDA and CDR2 SQIVND (reference sequence). CDR3 DNA: TGTGCCAGTAGTATCGTCCTAAGCTCCTACAATGAGCAGTTCTTC. Protein sequence: CASSIVLSSYNEQFF.

This clone was detected only a few times. V gene TRBV19 combines with J gene TRBJ2-5; TRBD1 agrees at 8 bases. Trimming removed 4 bases from V and 5 bases from J; junction bases left unmatched: 9. CDR1 LNHDA and CDR2 SQIVND come from the germline V gene (reference sequence). The CDR3 contains 15 residues. CDR3 residues: CASSTRDRSGETQYF. CDR3 DNA sequence: TGTGCCAGTAGTACCCGGGACAGGTCCGGCGAGACCCAGTACTTC.

The CDR3 sequence is CASSVRDYEQYF. In DNA form, the CDR3 reads TGTGCCAGCAGTGTTCGCGACTACGAGCAGTACTTC. The genes are TRBV28 and TRBJ2-7; D gene ambiguous. The CDR3 runs to 12 residues. The germline gives CDR1 MDHEN, CDR2 SYDVKM. Trimming pared 5 bases from V and 3 bases from J, leaving 8 bases between. Looking up the rest from reference TRBV28 and TRBJ2-7 gives the full variable domain: DVKVTQSSRYLVKRTGEKVFLECVQDMDHENMFWYRQDPGLGLRLIYFSYDVKMKEKGDIPEGYSVSREKKERFSLILESASTNQTSMYLCASSVRDYEQYFGPGTRLTVT.

This chain uses TRBV7-3 with TRBJ2-7; 8 bases map to TRBD2. Germline trimming cut 3 bases from V and 4 bases from J; bases unmatched to any gene: 11. The CDR3 spans 16 residues. Germline loops: CDR1 SGHTA, CDR2 FQGTGA. The CDR3 nucleotides read TGTGCCAGCAGCTTTGGGCCGGCGGGAGGTTGGTACGAGCAGTACTTC. This translates into CASSFGPAGGWYEQYF.

The V gene is TRBV11-2, the J gene TRBJ2-1; TRBD1 is a possible D gene (6 bases). The V end lost 6 bases, the J end lost 0 bases, and 12 bases lay between the germline ends. The CDR3 spans 15 residues. Germline lookup yields CDR1 SGHAT and CDR2 FQNNGV. The CDR3 loop reads CASRRQESSYNEQFF. CDR3 DNA sequence: TGTGCCAGCAGGCGACAGGAGAGCTCCTACAATGAGCAGTTCTTC. Full variable domain (rest looked up from reference TRBV11-2 and TRBJ2-1): EAGVAQSPRYKIIEKRQSVAFWCNPISGHATLYWYQQILGQGPKLLIQFQNNGVVDDSQLPKDRFSAERLKGVDSTLKIQPAKLEDSAVYLCASRRQESSYNEQFFGPGTRLTVL.

The chain combines TRBV28 with TRBJ2-5; TRBD2 agrees at 11 bases. CDR1 and CDR2 from the germline V gene are MDHEN and SYDVKM. The CDR3 is made up of 17 amino acids. V lost 0 bases and J lost 1; bases outside the gene matches: 4. The CDR3 DNA sequence: TGTGCCAGCAGTTTATGGACTAGCGGGATAAGCCAAGAGACCCAGTACTTC. Its protein product is CASSLWTSGISQETQYF.

The chain carries TRBV7-2 and TRBJ2-1, with TRBD2 matching 11 bases. V was pared by 5 bases and J by 7 bases, with 7 bases of the junction left unmatched. The germline V gene encodes CDR1 SGHTA and CDR2 FQGNSA. This CDR3 has 15 residues. The CDR3 DNA reads as TGTGCCAGCAGCCACCCGGGACTAGCGGCTAATGAGCAGTTCTTC. Protein sequence: CASSHPGLAANEQFF.

DNA for the CDR3: TGTGCCAGCATGAGGCCGGGGGCGAACACCGGGGAGCTGTTTTTT. Its protein product is CASMRPGANTGELFF. V is TRBV6-1 and J is TRBJ2-2; D possibly corresponds to TRBD2 (6 bases). The germline V and J ends were trimmed by 7 bases and 0 bases, with 12 bases remaining between them. Germline V gene data show CDR1 as MNHNS and CDR2 as SASEGT. The CDR3 has 15 residues.

V is TRBV4-1 and J is TRBJ2-3, with D unclear. Germline lookup yields CDR1 MGHRA and CDR2 YSYEKL. The CDR3 loop spans 17 amino acids. V was trimmed by 0 bases and J by 6 bases, leaving 19 bases between them. The CDR3 DNA follows: TGCGCCAGCAGCCAAGAACCCCAGGTGATTTATGCCGATACGCAGTATTTT. It encodes CASSQEPQVIYADTQYF.

The rearrangement joins TRBV7-6 to TRBJ1-1; a possible D gene is TRBD1 (5 bases). The V and J ends lost 0 bases and 4 bases respectively, with 9 bases between them. This CDR3 has 14 residues. Germline lookup yields CDR1 SGHVS and CDR2 FNYEAQ. The CDR3 sequence: CASSLAGGGTEAFF. The CDR3 DNA is TGTGCCAGCAGCTTAGCGGGGGGGGGCACTGAAGCTTTCTTT.

V gene TRBV5-1 combines with J gene TRBJ2-4; no reliable D call. This CDR3 has 15 amino acids. The germline V and J ends were trimmed by 1 base and 0 bases, with 8 bases remaining between them. Germline assignment: CDR1 SGHRS and CDR2 YFSETQ. The CDR3 DNA reads as TGCGCCAGCAGCTTGCCTGATCTAGCCAAAAACATTCAGTACTTC. Protein product: CASSLPDLAKNIQYF.

J is TRBJ1-1 and V is TRBV4-2; weak D call: TRBD1 (6 bases). The V gene lost 5 bases and the J gene lost 3 bases, with 10 bases spanning the gap. The CDR3 loop spans 13 amino acids. In germline, CDR1 is LGHNA, CDR2 YNFKEQ. CDR3 residues: CASSWDMDTEAFF. The CDR3 DNA reads as TGTGCCAGCAGCTGGGACATGGACACTGAAGCTTTCTTT.

About this clone itself: The sample has other DNA sequences that encode this CDR3 too. This chain connects TRBV4-2 to TRBJ2-2; TRBD2 aligns across 8 bases. Trimming took 1 base from V and 0 from J; bases not matched to a gene: 4. The germline V gene has CDR1 LGHNA and CDR2 YNFKEQ. The CDR3 spans 17 residues. The DNA of the CDR3 is TGTGCCAGCAGCCAAGCACTACTAGCGGCGAACACCGGGGAGCTGTTTTTT. Its protein product is CASSQALLAANTGELFF.

V gene TRBV15 combines with J gene TRBJ1-5; D is undetermined. Trimming left V 7 bases short and J 0 bases short, with 7 bases between. There are 13 residues in the CDR3. In germline, CDR1 is LNHNV, CDR2 YYDKDF (reference sequence). CDR3 nucleotides: TGTGCCACCACAGGTTATAGCAATCAGCCCCAGCATTTT. Translation: CATTGYSNQPQHF.

This clone has only a few counts. V gene TRBV5-6 combines with J gene TRBJ2-2; tentatively, D is TRBD2 (5 bases). Trimming left V 5 bases short and J 1 base short, with 6 bases between. CDR3 size: 13 residues. Germline lookup yields CDR1 SGHDT and CDR2 YYEEEE. As DNA, the CDR3 is TGTGCCAGCAGACTAGGGAACACCGGGGAGCTGTTTTTT. Translation: CASRLGNTGELFF. Supplemented by reference TRBV5-6 and TRBJ2-2, the full variable domain reads DAGVTQSPTHLIKTRGQQVTLRCSPKSGHDTVSWYQQALGQGPQFIFQYYEEEERQRGNFPDRFSGHQFPNYSSELNVNALLLGDSALYLCASRLGNTGELFFGEGSRLTVL.